The 7 T cell receptor beta chains below were found in one sample sequenced in a study of T-cell memory formation after mild COVID-19. TCRdb ran MiXCR on the 5' RACE reads and lists one entry per CDR3 protein. The table has about 350,000 distinct CDR3 sequences, around a fifth seen once. Sequencing was carried out using PBMCs or a T cell subset sorted from them (not recorded which). All receptors derive from a man younger than 30 who had mild COVID-19 (a few samples of this study predate the infection). Cell type and time point are not known.

The genes are TRBV7-2 and TRBJ2-5; no firm D call. V gave up 3 bases and J gave up 2 bases, with 4 bases separating them. Per germline, CDR1 SGHTA and CDR2 FQGNSA. The CDR3 runs 12 residues. The CDR3 DNA is TGTGCCAGCAGCTTGATACAAGAGACCCAGTACTTC. This codes for CASSLIQETQYF. Supplemented by reference TRBV7-2 and TRBJ2-5, the full variable domain reads GAGVSQSPSNKVTEKGKDVELRCDPISGHTALYWYRQSLGQGLEFLIYFQGNSAPDKSGLPSDRFSAERTGGSVSTLTIQRTQQEDSAVYLCASSLIQETQYFGPGTRLLVL.

Many counts were recorded for this clonotype. Here the CDR3 reads CASSWRTSGGPTGETQYF. The DNA for the CDR3 is TGCGCCAGCAGCTGGAGGACTAGCGGGGGACCCACGGGGGAAACCCAGTACTTC. The V and J genes are TRBV5-1 and TRBJ2-5, with TRBD2 identical over 13 bases. J lost 8 bases, V lost 3 bases, and 16 bases had no gene match. CDR1 SGHRS and CDR2 YFSETQ come from the germline V gene. The CDR3 is made up of 18 amino acids.

The chain carries TRBV3-1 and TRBJ2-7, with 8 bases fitting TRBD1. The CDR3 runs 15 residues. Germline CDR1 LGHDT, CDR2 YNNKEL (reference sequence). The V segment lost 5 bases and the J segment 2 bases; nucleotides outside the gene matches: 8. For the CDR3, the DNA is TGTGCCAGCAGCTCCTTACCGACAGGGGCCTACGAGCAGTACTTC. Translated: CASSSLPTGAYEQYF.

The chain couples TRBV12-3 or TRBV12-4 to TRBJ1-1; D remains unclear. CDR3 length: 13 amino acids. Trimming pared 6 bases from V and 1 base from J, leaving 9 bases between. The CDR3 spells CASRRHGNTEAFF. CDR3 nucleotide sequence: TGTGCCAGCAGGAGACATGGGAACACTGAAGCTTTCTTT.

This clonotype was seen a handful of times. In nucleotides, the CDR3 is TGTGCCAGCAGCCTCGGCCCGGCGGGCTATGGCTACACCTTC. Encoded protein: CASSLGPAGYGYTF. The gene calls are TRBV7-2 and TRBJ1-2; no definite D call. V was trimmed by 5 bases and J by 4 bases, leaving 14 bases between them. CDR3 size: 14 residues. In germline, CDR1 is SGHTA, CDR2 FQGNSA. Using reference TRBV7-2 and TRBJ1-2 for the parts outside the CDR3, the full variable domain is GAGVSQSPSNKVTEKGKDVELRCDPISGHTALYWYRQSLGQGLEFLIYFQGNSAPDKSGLPSDRFSAERTGGSVSTLTIQRTQQEDSAVYLCASSLGPAGYGYTFGSGTRLTVV.

The rearrangement links TRBV4-1 to TRBJ1-2; D may be TRBD1 (5 bases). CDR3 size: 15 residues. CDR1 and CDR2 from the germline V gene are MGHRA and YSYEKL. The V gene lost 2 bases and the J gene lost 6 bases, with 16 bases spanning the gap. The CDR3 sequence: CASSQNRWGLDGYTF. The CDR3 DNA is TGCGCCAGCAGCCAAAACCGGTGGGGGTTGGATGGCTACACCTTC.

V gene TRBV5-1 combines with J gene TRBJ1-5; perhaps TRBD1 as D (5 bases). The germline V gene encodes CDR1 SGHRS and CDR2 YFSETQ. With 9 bases removed from V and 3 bases from J, the gap between germline ends came to 19 bases. The length of the CDR3 is 15 residues. The CDR3 sequence is CATRLTSGPNQPQHF. Written as DNA, the CDR3 is TGCGCCACCCGTCTCACTTCGGGGCCCAATCAGCCCCAGCATTTT.